This TCR beta chain was documented in a study of T cell repertoires in cytomegalovirus infection (dated by TCRdb to between 2018 and 2020). With respect to the entire study: Recently identified HLA-C-restricted CMV epitopes, whose presentation resists viral immunomodulation, were targeted by peptide stimulations together with well-studied HLA-B-restricted epitopes. Donor HLA type was relevant to the analysis, because carriage of CMV infection together with the matching HLA type was indicated by public TCR beta signatures. Overall study results and their limits: The ex vivo response was dominated by HLA-C-restricted CMV-specific TCR beta clonotypes, which also provided the single most frequent clonotype in two of eight donors. Cumulative frequency of public TCR beta family members discriminated carriers of CMV infection plus the relevant HLA type in this cohort and an independent roughly 330-donor cohort.

In regard to this clonotype: Its antigen is unknown. The sample holds no much larger clone one base away, and base qualities are not on file.

The trim is 2 bases for V and 1 base for J, with a gap of 8 bases between the germline ends. Its CDR3 holds 14 amino acids, cysteine through phenylalanine. This entry keeps only the CDR3 DNA: 42 bases, framed from base 1. The sequencer was an Illumina HiSeq 1500. The raw public data were reprocessed by TCRdb itself: fastp quality trimming at Q25, MiXCR clonotype calling, in-frame beta chains only. Each entry merges the rows of one CDR3 protein and shows their most common DNA and genes. Present in this sample are roughly 280,000 distinct CDR3 sequences, roughly 21% of which were seen just once. The ten most abundant clones make up about 20% of the sample. The sample's treatment or condition label, in plain terms: in vitro stimulation with specific CMV peptide epitopes to enrich CMV-specific T cells.

The V and J segments used are TRBV12-3 or TRBV12-4 and TRBJ1-1; the D gene is unclear. This clonotype was obtained from a human donor in good health (CMV status not recorded). Some clones in this sample may be carry-over from other donors' samples. The source material was cultured PBMCs, sampled from culture after CMV antigen stimulation. The DNA reads as follows: TGTGCCAGCAGTTTACCGAATCCGAACACTGAAGCTTTCTTT. Translated, it gives CASSLPNPNTEAFF.